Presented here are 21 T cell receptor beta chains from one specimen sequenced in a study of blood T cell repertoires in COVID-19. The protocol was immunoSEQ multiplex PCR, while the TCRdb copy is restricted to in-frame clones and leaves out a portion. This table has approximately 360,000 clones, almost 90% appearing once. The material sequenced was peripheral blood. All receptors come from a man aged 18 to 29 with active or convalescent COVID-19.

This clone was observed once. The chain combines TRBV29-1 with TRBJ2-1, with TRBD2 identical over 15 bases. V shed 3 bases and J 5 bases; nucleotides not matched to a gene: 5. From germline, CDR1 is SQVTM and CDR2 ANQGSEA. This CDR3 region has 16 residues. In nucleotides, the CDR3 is TGCAGCGTTGACGGGACTAGCGGGAGGTTACACAATGAGCAGTTCTTC. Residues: CSVDGTSGRLHNEQFF.

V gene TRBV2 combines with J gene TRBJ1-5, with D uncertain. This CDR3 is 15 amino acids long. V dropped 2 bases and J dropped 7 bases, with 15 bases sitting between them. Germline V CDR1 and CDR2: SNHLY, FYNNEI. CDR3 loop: CASSERFPSAQPQHF. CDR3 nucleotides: TGTGCCAGCAGTGAAAGGTTCCCGAGCGCCCAGCCCCAGCATTTT.

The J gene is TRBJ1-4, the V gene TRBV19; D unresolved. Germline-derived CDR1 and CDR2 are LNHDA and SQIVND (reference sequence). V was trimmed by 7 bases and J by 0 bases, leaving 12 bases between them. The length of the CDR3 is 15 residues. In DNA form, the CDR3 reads TGTGCCAGTATGAGCTGGGCTGCAACTAATGAAAAACTGTTTTTT. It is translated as CASMSWAATNEKLFF.

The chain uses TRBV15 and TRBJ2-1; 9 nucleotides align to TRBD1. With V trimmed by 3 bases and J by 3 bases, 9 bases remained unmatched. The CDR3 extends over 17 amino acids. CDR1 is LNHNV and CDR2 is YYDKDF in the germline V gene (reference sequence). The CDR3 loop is CATSRKRGTGNYNEQFF. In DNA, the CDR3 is TGTGCCACCAGCAGGAAACGCGGGACAGGGAACTACAATGAGCAGTTCTTC.

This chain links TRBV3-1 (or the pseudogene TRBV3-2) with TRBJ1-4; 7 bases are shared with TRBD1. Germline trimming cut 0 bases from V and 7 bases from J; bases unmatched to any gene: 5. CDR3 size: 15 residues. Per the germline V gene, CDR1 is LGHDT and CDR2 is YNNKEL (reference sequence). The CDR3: CASSQDGGQREKLFF. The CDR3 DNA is TGTGCCAGCAGCCAAGATGGGGGACAGCGTGAAAAACTGTTTTTT.

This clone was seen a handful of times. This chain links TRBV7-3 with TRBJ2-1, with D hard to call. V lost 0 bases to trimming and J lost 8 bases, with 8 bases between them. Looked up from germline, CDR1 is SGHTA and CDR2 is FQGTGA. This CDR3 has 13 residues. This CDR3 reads CASSLTNSHEQFF. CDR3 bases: TGTGCCAGCAGCTTAACGAATAGCCATGAGCAGTTCTTC.

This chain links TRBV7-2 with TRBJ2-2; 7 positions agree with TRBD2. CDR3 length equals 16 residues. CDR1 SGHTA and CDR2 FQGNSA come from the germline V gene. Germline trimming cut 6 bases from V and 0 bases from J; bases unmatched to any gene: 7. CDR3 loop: CASSSTGTTNTGELFF. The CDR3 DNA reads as TGTGCCAGCAGTTCTACCGGGACTACGAACACCGGGGAGCTGTTTTTT.

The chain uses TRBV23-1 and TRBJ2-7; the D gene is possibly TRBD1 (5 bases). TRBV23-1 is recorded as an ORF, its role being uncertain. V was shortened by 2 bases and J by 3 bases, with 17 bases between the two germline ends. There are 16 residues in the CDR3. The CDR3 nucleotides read TGCGCCAGCAGTCAACTCAGGGTTCCCAAGGACTACGAGCAGTACTTC. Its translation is CASSQLRVPKDYEQYF.

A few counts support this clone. CDR3 sequence (DNA): TGTGCCAGCAGCGTAGATGGGGCAGATGATCAGCCCCAGCATTTT. Residues: CASSVDGADDQPQHF. This sequence joins TRBV9 and TRBJ1-5; possible D gene TRBD1, 5 bases. The CDR3 is 15 residues long. Germline CDR1 reads SGDLS; CDR2 reads YYNGEE. V lost 0 bases and J 5 bases, leaving 12 bases between the germline ends. The full variable domain, in which reference TRBV9 and TRBJ1-5 provide the parts outside the CDR3, is DSGVTQTPKHLITATGQRVTLRCSPRSGDLSVYWYQQSLDQGLQFLIQYYNGEERAKGNILERFSAQQFPDLHSELNLSSLELGDSALYFCASSVDGADDQPQHFGDGTRLSIL.

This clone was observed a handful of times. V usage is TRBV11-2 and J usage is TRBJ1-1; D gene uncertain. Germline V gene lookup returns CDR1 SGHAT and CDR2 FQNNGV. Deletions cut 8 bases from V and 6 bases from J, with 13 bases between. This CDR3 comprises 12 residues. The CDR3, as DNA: TGTGCCAGCTCAACGTCCGGGGCTGAAGCTTTCTTT. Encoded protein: CASSTSGAEAFF.

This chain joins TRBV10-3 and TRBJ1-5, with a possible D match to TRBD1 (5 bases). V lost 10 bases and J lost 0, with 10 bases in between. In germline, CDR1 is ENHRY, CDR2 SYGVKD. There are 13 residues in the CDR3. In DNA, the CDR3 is TGTGCCACAGGGCATTATAGCAATCAGCCCCAGCATTTT. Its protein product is CATGHYSNQPQHF.

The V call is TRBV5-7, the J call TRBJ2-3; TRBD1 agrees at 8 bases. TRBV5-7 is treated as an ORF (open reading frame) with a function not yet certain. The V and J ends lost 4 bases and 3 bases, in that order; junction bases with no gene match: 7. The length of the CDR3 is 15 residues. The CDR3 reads CASSPRTGRTDTQYF. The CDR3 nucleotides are TGTGCCAGCAGCCCCCGGACAGGGAGAACAGATACGCAGTATTTT.

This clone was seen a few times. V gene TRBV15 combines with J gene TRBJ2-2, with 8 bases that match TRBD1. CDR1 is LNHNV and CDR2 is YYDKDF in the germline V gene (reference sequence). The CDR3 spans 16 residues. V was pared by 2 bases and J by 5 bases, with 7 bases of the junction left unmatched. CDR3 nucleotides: TGTGCCACCAGCAGACGGACAGGGCAACTGACCGGGGAGCTGTTTTTT. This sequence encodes CATSRRTGQLTGELFF.

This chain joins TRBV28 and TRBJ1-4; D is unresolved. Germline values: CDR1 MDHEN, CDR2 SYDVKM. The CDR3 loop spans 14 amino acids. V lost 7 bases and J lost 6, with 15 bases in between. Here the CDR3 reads CASTRGSVDEKLFF. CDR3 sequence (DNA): TGTGCCAGCACCCGAGGGTCCGTTGATGAAAAACTGTTTTTT. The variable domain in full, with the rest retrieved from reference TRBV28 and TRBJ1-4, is DVKVTQSSRYLVKRTGEKVFLECVQDMDHENMFWYRQDPGLGLRLIYFSYDVKMKEKGDIPEGYSVSREKKERFSLILESASTNQTSMYLCASTRGSVDEKLFFGSGTQLSVL.

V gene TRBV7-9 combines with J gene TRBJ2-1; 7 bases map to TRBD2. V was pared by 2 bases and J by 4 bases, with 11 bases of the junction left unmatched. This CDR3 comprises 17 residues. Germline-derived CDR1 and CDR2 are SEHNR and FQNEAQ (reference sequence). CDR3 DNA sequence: TGTGCCAGCAGCTTAATGTCTTTGGCTAGCGGATACAATGAGCAGTTCTTC. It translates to CASSLMSLASGYNEQFF. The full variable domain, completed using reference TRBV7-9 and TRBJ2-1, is DTGVSQNPRHKITKRGQNVTFRCDPISEHNRLYWYRQTLGQGPEFLTYFQNEAQLEKSRLLSDRFSAERPKGSFSTLEIQRTEQGDSAMYLCASSLMSLASGYNEQFFGPGTRLTVL.

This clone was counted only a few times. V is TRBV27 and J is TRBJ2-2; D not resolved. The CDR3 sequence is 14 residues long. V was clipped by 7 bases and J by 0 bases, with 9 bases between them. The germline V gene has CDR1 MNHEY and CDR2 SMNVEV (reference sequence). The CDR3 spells CASTLSANTGELFF. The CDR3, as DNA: TGTGCCAGCACCCTATCGGCGAACACCGGGGAGCTGTTTTTT.

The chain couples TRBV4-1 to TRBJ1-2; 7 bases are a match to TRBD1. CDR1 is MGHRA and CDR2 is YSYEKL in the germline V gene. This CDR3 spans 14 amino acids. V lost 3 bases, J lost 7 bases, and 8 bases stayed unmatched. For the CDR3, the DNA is TGCGCCAGCAGCCACCCCCTGACAGGGTCTGGCTACACCTTC. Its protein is CASSHPLTGSGYTF.

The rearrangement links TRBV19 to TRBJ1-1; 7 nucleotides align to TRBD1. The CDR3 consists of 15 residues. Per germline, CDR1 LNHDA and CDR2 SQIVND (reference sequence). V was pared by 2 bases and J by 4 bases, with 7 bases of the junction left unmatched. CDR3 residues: CASSIRPGGATEAFF. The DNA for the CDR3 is TGTGCCAGTAGTATAAGGCCAGGGGGTGCCACTGAAGCTTTCTTT.

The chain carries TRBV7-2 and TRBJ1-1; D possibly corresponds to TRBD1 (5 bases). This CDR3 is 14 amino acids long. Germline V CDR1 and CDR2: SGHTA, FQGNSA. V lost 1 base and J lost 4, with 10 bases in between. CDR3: CASSLGRVSTEAFF. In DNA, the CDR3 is TGTGCCAGCAGCTTAGGCAGGGTGAGCACTGAAGCTTTCTTT.

The CDR3 sequence: CASSRKGQNNSPLHF. DNA for the CDR3: TGTGCCAGCAGTCGGAAGGGACAAAACAATTCACCCCTCCACTTT. This chain joins TRBV27 and TRBJ1-6; maybe TRBD1 (6 bases). From germline, CDR1 is MNHEY and CDR2 SMNVEV (reference sequence). The V and J ends lost 5 bases and 7 bases respectively, with 15 bases between them. The CDR3 spans 15 residues.

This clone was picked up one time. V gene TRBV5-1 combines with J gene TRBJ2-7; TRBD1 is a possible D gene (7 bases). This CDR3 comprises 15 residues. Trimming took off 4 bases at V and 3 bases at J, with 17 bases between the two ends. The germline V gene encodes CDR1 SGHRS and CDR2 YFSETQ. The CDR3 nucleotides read TGCGCCAGCAGCCGGACAGGATCGCGGGACTACGAGCAGTACTTC. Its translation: CASSRTGSRDYEQYF.